The subject of this entry is one T cell receptor beta chain. The antigen is unknown. This record belongs to a study of T cell repertoires in cytomegalovirus infection. Whole-study context: Recently identified HLA-C-restricted and well-studied HLA-B-restricted CMV epitopes were used.

One entry per CDR3 protein, called by TCRdb with MiXCR from the reads. The table shows some 270,000 distinct CDR3 sequences, with less than 25% occurring only once. Study conclusions and caveats: Within the response measured ex vivo, HLA-C-restricted CMV-specific TCR beta clonotypes were dominant.

The CDR3 has 15 amino acids. Trimming shortened V by 3 bases and J by 9 bases, and 15 bases separated the two germline ends. The sample in question was cultured PBMCs, obtained from culture after CMV antigen stimulation. The chain has TRBV12-3 or TRBV12-4 and TRBJ1-6; D call uncertain. The clonotype was recovered from a human donor in good health (CMV status not recorded). Some clones in this sample may be carry-over from other donors' samples. CDR3 bases: TGTGCCAGCAGTTTGGACTCCCCGTATGGTTCACCCCTCCACTTT. Protein product: CASSLDSPYGSPLHF.